The next 25 T cell receptor beta chains were all read from a single sample in a study of blood T cell repertoires in COVID-19 (dated by TCRdb to the early 2020s). Libraries were built with the immunoSEQ multiplex PCR assay. Entries here come from immuneACCESS through TCRdb and include only in-frame sequences with V and J called. Some clones fail to appear in such tables; in the studies checked, an unresolved V gene covers under half of the shortfall, and the cause of the remainder is unknown. The sample data list hundreds of thousands of clones, and 87% of these were observed just once. The top ten clones comprise approximately 9% of the sample. Input material: PBMCs or T cells enriched from blood (not recorded which). The receptors were gathered from a woman aged 18-35 years who had recovered from COVID-19.

V gene TRBV19 combines with J gene TRBJ1-1; 7 bases map to TRBD1. Looked up from germline, CDR1 is LNHDA and CDR2 is SQIVND (reference sequence). The length of the CDR3 is 15 residues. The junction had 9 bases not matched to a gene; V was cut back by 3 bases and J by 5 bases. CDR3 DNA: TGTGCCAGTAGTATCCTACGACAGGGCGGAACTGAAGCTTTCTTT. Translation: CASSILRQGGTEAFF. The entire variable domain, with the rest obtained from reference TRBV19 and TRBJ1-1, is as follows: DGGITQSPKYLFRKEGQNVTLSCEQNLNHDAMYWYRQDPGQGLRLIYYSQIVNDFQKGDIAEGYSVSREKKESFPLTVTSAQKNPTAFYLCASSILRQGGTEAFFGQGTRLTVV.

The V and J genes are TRBV28 and TRBJ1-2, with a weak D call TRBD1 (6 bases). The germline V gene has CDR1 MDHEN and CDR2 SYDVKM. V was shortened by 6 bases and J by 0 bases, with 11 bases between the two germline ends. The CDR3 is made up of 14 amino acids. CDR3 amino acids: CASSLDRTNYGYTF. CDR3 nucleotide sequence: TGTGCCAGCAGCCTTGACAGGACTAACTATGGCTACACCTTC.

DNA of the CDR3: TGCAGCGTTGAAATCGACAGTAGGAACACTGAAGCTTTCTTT. Encoded protein: CSVEIDSRNTEAFF. The V call is TRBV29-1, the J call TRBJ1-1; D is perhaps TRBD1 (5 bases). The CDR3 consists of 14 residues. Trimming took off 2 bases at V and 1 base at J, with 11 bases between the two ends. Germline V gene lookup returns CDR1 SQVTM and CDR2 ANQGSEA.

The chain joins TRBV3-1 (or the pseudogene TRBV3-2) to TRBJ1-3; the D gene is possibly TRBD1 (6 bases). Germline loops: CDR1 LGHDT, CDR2 YNNKEL (reference sequence). The CDR3 consists of 14 residues. Trimming shortened V by 4 bases and J by 3 bases, and 10 bases separated the two germline ends. CDR3 bases: TGTGCCAGCAGCCGGAACAGGGTTGGAAACACCATATATTTT. Residues: CASSRNRVGNTIYF.

The chain couples TRBV6-1 to TRBJ2-7; tentatively, D is TRBD1 (6 bases). V was shortened by 0 bases and J by 7 bases, with 19 bases between the two germline ends. The CDR3 contains 16 residues. Germline assignment: CDR1 MNHNS and CDR2 SASEGT. CDR3 sequence: CASSEALTGPMGEQYF. CDR3 DNA sequence: TGTGCCAGCAGTGAAGCCCTGACAGGCCCCATGGGGGAGCAGTACTTC.

The rearrangement links TRBV6-2 or TRBV6-3 to TRBJ1-2; D is unresolved. V gave up 4 bases and J gave up 0 bases, with 9 bases separating them. The CDR3 spans 14 residues. Germline assignment: CDR1 MNHEY and CDR2 SVGEGT. CDR3 protein: CASSWSGTNYGYTF. The DNA for the CDR3 is TGTGCCAGCAGTTGGTCCGGGACTAACTATGGCTACACCTTC.

The chain has TRBV5-6 and TRBJ2-2, with a tentative D call TRBD2 (5 bases). Germline values: CDR1 SGHDT, CDR2 YYEEEE. Trimming removed 3 bases at V and 4 bases at J, with 10 bases between. This CDR3 comprises 14 residues. The CDR3 reads CASSYEGFTGELFF. DNA for the CDR3: TGTGCCAGCAGCTACGAGGGTTTCACCGGGGAGCTGTTTTTT.

This chain connects TRBV7-2 to TRBJ2-7; D gene uncertain. The CDR3 has 13 residues. In germline, CDR1 is SGHTA, CDR2 FQGNSA. Trimming pared 4 bases from V and 3 bases from J, leaving 10 bases between. CDR3 DNA: TGTGCCAGCAGCTCTATGGGCAACTACGAGCAGTACTTC. It specifies CASSSMGNYEQYF.

CDR3 in amino acids: CASSLRDSGSYEQYF. DNA for the CDR3: TGCGCCAGCAGCCTCCGGGACTCCGGCTCCTACGAGCAGTACTTC. V is TRBV5-1 and J is TRBJ2-7; the D gene is possibly TRBD2 (6 bases). The CDR3 consists of 15 residues. V lost 4 bases and J lost 0, with 14 bases in between. CDR1 is SGHRS and CDR2 is YFSETQ in the germline V gene.

The rearrangement links TRBV4-1 to TRBJ1-5, with 7 bases lining up with TRBD1. V shed 0 bases, J shed 5 bases, and the junction held 10 bases outside the gene matches. CDR1 is MGHRA, CDR2 YSYEKL, per germline. The CDR3 has 17 residues. The CDR3: CASSQEGRQGRYQPQHF. DNA for the CDR3: TGCGCCAGCAGCCAAGAAGGGAGACAGGGCCGGTATCAGCCCCAGCATTTT.

This CDR3 reads CASGARYSNQPQHF. For the CDR3, the DNA is TGCGCCAGCGGGGCACGGTATAGCAATCAGCCCCAGCATTTT. This chain connects TRBV23-1 to TRBJ1-5, with D perhaps TRBD1 (5 bases). TRBV23-1 is sorted into the ORF group, with uncertain function. The CDR3 is made up of 14 amino acids. Trimming cost V 8 bases and J 0 bases, with 11 bases left between them.

This clone was counted a few times. The chain uses TRBV10-1 and TRBJ1-2, with 10 nucleotides matching TRBD1. CDR3 length: 13 residues. Germline V gene sequence: CDR1 WNHNN, CDR2 SYGVQD (reference sequence). Trimming took 8 bases from V and 5 from J; bases not matched to a gene: 5. The CDR3 spells CASGGQGKYGYTF. The CDR3 DNA sequence: TGCGCCAGCGGGGGACAGGGGAAGTATGGCTACACCTTC.

This rearrangement joins TRBV6-6 to TRBJ1-5, with D tentatively TRBD1 (6 bases). Between the trimmed V and J ends, which lost 5 bases and 3 bases, there was a span of 17 bases. The CDR3 extends over 16 amino acids. Germline CDR1 is MNHNY and CDR2 is SVGAGI (reference sequence). The CDR3 region has the DNA TGTGCCAGCAGTCCCTCCGGACAGAGAGTCAATCAGCCCCAGCATTTT. It translates to CASSPSGQRVNQPQHF.

The genes are TRBV5-1 and TRBJ2-7, with TRBD2 matching 9 bases. The CDR3 loop spans 14 amino acids. Trimming took 7 bases from V and 6 from J; bases not matched to a gene: 11. The germline V gene has CDR1 SGHRS and CDR2 YFSETQ. CDR3 DNA: TGCGCCAGCTCGTGGACTAGCGTGGATGGCGAGCAGTACTTC. The encoded protein is CASSWTSVDGEQYF.

This clone was detected only once. The rearrangement links TRBV4-1 to TRBJ1-2; D not certain. Per germline, CDR1 MGHRA and CDR2 YSYEKL. V dropped 0 bases and J dropped 4 bases, with 9 bases sitting between them. The CDR3 extends over 14 amino acids. CDR3 DNA: TGCGCCAGCAGCCAAGAGACCGGGAGCTATGGCTACACCTTC. It encodes CASSQETGSYGYTF.

The chain uses TRBV29-1 and TRBJ1-2; 7 nucleotides align to TRBD1. The CDR3 spans 14 residues. V lost 7 bases to trimming and J lost 6 bases; unmatched junction nucleotides: 14. Germline CDR1 and CDR2: SQVTM and ANQGSEA. The CDR3 here is CSGTTGPKGNGYTF. CDR3 DNA: TGCAGCGGTACGACAGGGCCTAAAGGGAATGGCTACACCTTC.

The table lists this clone with a count of one. The chain is built from TRBV29-1 and TRBJ1-1, with no clear D. The CDR3 extends over 12 amino acids. Trimming took off 7 bases at V and 4 bases at J, with 13 bases between the two ends. In germline, CDR1 is SQVTM, CDR2 ANQGSEA. Written as DNA, the CDR3 is TGCAGCGCCTCTCCTCCTAGCACTGAAGCTTTCTTT. This gives the protein CSASPPSTEAFF.

About this clone itself: Its ends do not fully match the called genes, so a read error is possible. This sequence joins TRBV5-1 and TRBJ1-4; perhaps TRBD1 as D (6 bases). The CDR3 runs to 15 residues. Germline V lookup: CDR1 SGHRS, CDR2 YFSETQ. This CDR3 reads CASRLEGHYNEKLFF. As DNA, the CDR3 is TGCGCCAGCAGGTTGGAGGGACATTATAATGAAAAACTGTTTTTT.

This clone appeared a single time. V gene TRBV27 combines with J gene TRBJ2-1; 11 bases line up with TRBD2. Germline assignment: CDR1 MNHEY and CDR2 SMNVEV (reference sequence). V trimming: 7 bases; J trimming: 6 bases; junction bases outside the gene matches: 8. This CDR3 spans 15 amino acids. CDR3 protein: CASTISGRASNEQFF. The CDR3 region has the DNA TGTGCCAGCACCATTAGCGGGAGGGCGAGCAATGAGCAGTTCTTC.

Regarding this clone: At the DNA level, this CDR3 is encoded by other sequences in the same sample as well. The chain couples TRBV5-1 to TRBJ1-1; D is unclear. CDR1 and CDR2 (germline): SGHRS, YFSETQ. This CDR3 region has 14 residues. Trimming cost V 1 base and J 2 bases, with 9 bases left between them. CDR3 sequence: CASSLPTGNTEAFF. The CDR3 DNA sequence: TGCGCCAGCAGCTTGCCAACGGGAAACACTGAAGCTTTCTTT.

The rearrangement uses TRBV1 and TRBJ1-1. TRBV1 is given as a pseudogene. The CDR3 loop spans 19 amino acids. Here the CDR3 reads CTSSQAQIGGTRSRTEAFF. In nucleotides, the CDR3 is TGCACCAGCAGCCAAGCTCAGATCGGGGGGACCCGGAGTAGGACTGAAGCTTTCTTT.

The rearrangement links TRBV5-1 to TRBJ2-3, with TRBD2 matching over 12 bases. J lost 0 bases, V lost 4 bases, and 6 bases had no gene match. Germline values: CDR1 SGHRS, CDR2 YFSETQ. The CDR3 length is 17 residues. The CDR3 is CASSPGLAGRSTDTQYF. In DNA form, the CDR3 reads TGCGCCAGCAGCCCAGGACTAGCGGGGAGGAGCACAGATACGCAGTATTTT.

This rearrangement joins TRBV19 to TRBJ2-2; 16 positions match TRBD2. Losses at the gene ends were 7 bases for V and 4 bases for J; bases not matched to a gene: 9. In germline, CDR1 is LNHDA, CDR2 SQIVND (reference sequence). This CDR3 has 18 amino acids. The CDR3 region has the DNA TGTGCCAGTACCAGGGGACTAGCGGGAGGGCCCGGCACCGGGGAGCTGTTTTTT. It encodes CASTRGLAGGPGTGELFF.

V usage is TRBV18 and J usage is TRBJ2-2, with no clear D. This CDR3 contains 15 residues. Per the germline V gene, CDR1 is KGHSH and CDR2 is LQKENI. V gave up 1 base and J gave up 4 bases, with 10 bases separating them. CDR3 nucleotide sequence: TGTGCCAGCTCACCACTCCTTTCCCGCACCGGGGAGCTGTTTTTT. Translated: CASSPLLSRTGELFF.

This sequence joins TRBV7-3 and TRBJ2-5, with TRBD2 matching 9 bases. Germline CDR1 and CDR2: SGHTA and FQGTGA. The CDR3 spans 13 residues. V shed 6 bases, J shed 4 bases, and the junction held 3 bases outside the gene matches. The CDR3 protein is CASSSGRGETQYF. In DNA, the CDR3 is TGTGCCAGCAGTAGCGGGAGAGGAGAGACCCAGTACTTC.